This passage covers 10 T cell receptor beta chains from one sample sequenced in a study of T cell changes during pregnancy in multiple sclerosis (dated by TCRdb to between 2018 and 2020). The library was obtained by the immunoSEQ multiplex PCR assay. Held by TCRdb, this immuneACCESS table contains in-frame sequences only and omits some clones. Under half of the omission traces to an unresolved V gene where checked; the cause of the rest is unknown. Across this sample there are 120,000 or so clones, with about 93% seen only once. Roughly 6.2% of the sample belongs to the ten largest clones. Sequences were derived from peripheral blood, sampled before pregnancy. Receptors originate from a female donor with multiple sclerosis, enrolled in a pregnancy study.

This sequence joins TRBV18 and TRBJ2-7, with 7 positions matching TRBD1. After removal of 3 bases from V and 2 bases from J, the junction contained 7 bases not matched to a gene. This CDR3 spans 15 amino acids. From germline, CDR1 is KGHSH and CDR2 LQKENI. CDR3 sequence reads: CASSPRTGQTYEQYF. CDR3 nucleotides: TGTGCCAGCTCACCCCGGACAGGTCAAACCTACGAGCAGTACTTC.

The V call is TRBV27, the J call TRBJ2-5; D remains unclear. The V and J ends lost 3 bases and 5 bases respectively, with 13 bases between them. CDR3 size: 14 residues. Looked up from germline, CDR1 is MNHEY and CDR2 is SMNVEV (reference sequence). CDR3 in DNA: TGTGCCAGCAGTTTCTCTCCTACCCTTGAGACCCAGTACTTC. As protein: CASSFSPTLETQYF.

The V call is TRBV19, the J call TRBJ1-4, with 9 bases fitting TRBD1. Germline V CDR1 and CDR2: LNHDA, SQIVND (reference sequence). Trimming removed 4 bases from V and 6 bases from J; junction bases left unmatched: 3. There are 14 residues in the CDR3. Here the CDR3 DNA reads TGTGCCAGTAGTACTGACAGGGGGTATGAAAAACTGTTTTTT. Translation gives CASSTDRGYEKLFF.

This rearrangement joins TRBV5-1 to TRBJ1-4; TRBD1 matches 8 bases. Per the germline V gene, CDR1 is SGHRS and CDR2 is YFSETQ. The CDR3 extends over 15 amino acids. The V gene end was trimmed by 5 bases and the J gene end by 4 bases; junction bases not matched to a gene: 7. Written as DNA, the CDR3 is TGCGCCAGCAGGCGCCAGGGGGCTTTTAATGAAAAACTGTTTTTT. As protein: CASRRQGAFNEKLFF. Based on the CDR3 plus reference TRBV5-1 and TRBJ1-4, the full variable domain is KAGVTQTPRYLIKTRGQQVTLSCSPISGHRSVSWYQQTPGQGLQFLFEYFSETQRNKGNFPGRFSGRQFSNSRSEMNVSTLELGDSALYLCASRRQGAFNEKLFFGSGTQLSVL.

The chain joins TRBV29-1 to TRBJ1-1, with 9 bases lining up with TRBD1. In germline, CDR1 is SQVTM, CDR2 ANQGSEA. V lost 7 bases and J lost 1; bases outside the gene matches: 7. This CDR3 spans 14 amino acids. The CDR3 DNA reads as TGCAGCGCCGGGACAGGGAGGGCGAACACTGAAGCTTTCTTT. This encodes CSAGTGRANTEAFF.

V gene TRBV29-1 combines with J gene TRBJ1-2; D unclear. Trimming stripped 4 bases from V and 7 bases from J, with 13 bases between. The CDR3 length is 12 residues. Germline V gives CDR1 SQVTM, CDR2 ANQGSEA. The CDR3 region has the DNA TGCAGCGTTGCACAGATTCTTAGTGGCTACACCTTC. Its protein is CSVAQILSGYTF.

The table lists this clone with a few counts. The DNA for the CDR3 is TGTGCCAGCAGCGGACAGTATAGCAATCAGCCCCAGCATTTT. Protein: CASSGQYSNQPQHF. The V call is TRBV27, the J call TRBJ1-5; possibly TRBD1 for D (6 bases). This CDR3 contains 14 residues. The germline V and J ends were trimmed by 6 bases and 0 bases, with 9 bases remaining between them. Per the germline V gene, CDR1 is MNHEY and CDR2 is SMNVEV (reference sequence).

The chain combines TRBV19 with TRBJ2-3; D uncertain. The V end lost 7 bases, the J end lost 2 bases, and 10 bases lay between the germline ends. This CDR3 has 13 residues. Per the germline V gene, CDR1 is LNHDA and CDR2 is SQIVND (reference sequence). The CDR3 loop reads CASTLGDTDTQYF. CDR3 DNA sequence: TGTGCCAGTACCCTCGGTGACACAGATACGCAGTATTTT.

The chain's CDR3 is CASSLGEHRGQETQYF. CDR3 nucleotide sequence: TGTGCCAGCAGTTTGGGAGAACATCGAGGGCAAGAGACCCAGTACTTC. The rearrangement joins TRBV28 to TRBJ2-5, with a tentative D call TRBD2 (5 bases). This CDR3 has 16 residues. CDR1 and CDR2 from the germline V gene are MDHEN and SYDVKM. V lost 3 bases and J lost 2, with 16 bases in between. Full variable domain (remainder filled in from reference TRBV28 and TRBJ2-5): DVKVTQSSRYLVKRTGEKVFLECVQDMDHENMFWYRQDPGLGLRLIYFSYDVKMKEKGDIPEGYSVSREKKERFSLILESASTNQTSMYLCASSLGEHRGQETQYFGPGTRLLVL.

V and J are TRBV20-1 and TRBJ1-1; no clear D gene. Looked up from germline, CDR1 is DFQATT and CDR2 is SNEGSKA (reference sequence). This CDR3 is 11 amino acids long. Trimming removed 5 bases from V and 0 bases from J, with 4 bases in between. For the CDR3, the DNA is TGCAGTGCTCACATGAACACTGAAGCTTTCTTT. Translating it yields CSAHMNTEAFF.